The T cell receptor beta chain described here comes from a study of T cells in Graves' hyperthyroidism and ophthalmopathy. V gave up 2 bases and J gave up 5 bases; unmatched junction bases: 5. The germline V gene has CDR1 DFQATT and CDR2 SNEGSKA (reference sequence). The CDR3 consists of 14 residues. There were TCR beta CDR3 regions amplified from RNA transcripts. HTBI primers drove first-round RT-PCR of the TCR CDR3. From the multiplex PCR reads, TCRdb called clonotypes with MiXCR, one entry per CDR3 protein. The sample has about 460,000 distinct CDR3 sequences; about 20% are singletons. This clonotype originated in a woman aged 70 to 79 with Graves' ophthalmopathy. The material sequenced was blood. The V call is TRBV20-1, the J call TRBJ2-3; TRBD2 matches at 9 bases. This chain's CDR3 is CSARFAGGIDTQYF. In nucleotides, the CDR3 is TGCAGTGCTAGATTTGCGGGAGGGATAGATACGCAGTATTTT.